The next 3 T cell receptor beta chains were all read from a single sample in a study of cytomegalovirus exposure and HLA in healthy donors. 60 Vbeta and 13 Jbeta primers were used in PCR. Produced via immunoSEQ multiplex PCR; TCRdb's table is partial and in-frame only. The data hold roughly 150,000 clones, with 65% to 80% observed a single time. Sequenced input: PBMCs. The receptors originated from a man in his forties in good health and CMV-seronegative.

The CDR3 is CASSLGTHQYNEQFF. The DNA for the CDR3 is TGTGCCAGTAGTTTAGGGACACACCAATACAATGAGCAGTTCTTC. This sequence joins TRBV19 and TRBJ2-1; D possibly corresponds to TRBD1 (6 bases). In germline, CDR1 is LNHDA, CDR2 SQIVND (reference sequence). V dropped 5 bases and J dropped 4 bases, with 15 bases sitting between them. The CDR3 runs 15 residues.

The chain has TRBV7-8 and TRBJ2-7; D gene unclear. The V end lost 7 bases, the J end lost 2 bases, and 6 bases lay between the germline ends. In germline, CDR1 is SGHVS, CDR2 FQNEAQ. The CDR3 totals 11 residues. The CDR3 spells CASTSAYEQYF. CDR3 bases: TGTGCCAGCACCTCTGCCTACGAGCAGTACTTC.

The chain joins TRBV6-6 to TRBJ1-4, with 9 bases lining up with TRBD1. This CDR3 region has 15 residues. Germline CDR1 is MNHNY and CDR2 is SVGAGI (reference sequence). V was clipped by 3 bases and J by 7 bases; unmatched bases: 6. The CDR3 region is CASSYGQGWGEKLFF. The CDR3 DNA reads TGTGCCAGCAGTTATGGACAGGGGTGGGGTGAAAAACTGTTTTTT.